The 13 T cell receptor beta chains below come from one sample, sequenced in a study of cytomegalovirus exposure and HLA in healthy donors. The table came from immunoSEQ multiplex PCR; TCRdb's copy has only in-frame clones and leaves some out. The sample includes 300,000 to 350,000 clones, roughly 86% of them seen just once. Sequenced: PBMCs. The receptors originated from a man between 25 and 39 years old in good health and CMV-seronegative.

The chain has TRBV5-4 and TRBJ2-1; D uncertain. This CDR3 comprises 15 residues. Trimming removed 0 bases at V and 0 bases at J, with 7 bases between. Per germline, CDR1 SGHNT and CDR2 YYREEE (reference sequence). CDR3 amino acids: CASSLVSGSYNEQFF. The CDR3 region has the DNA TGTGCCAGCAGCTTGGTGTCAGGCTCCTACAATGAGCAGTTCTTC.

This clone came up a few times. CDR3: CASSLGQGASEQYF. The CDR3 DNA reads as TGCGCCAGCAGCCTGGGACAGGGGGCATCCGAGCAGTACTTC. This chain links TRBV4-3 with TRBJ2-7; TRBD1 aligns across 12 bases. This CDR3 has 14 amino acids. CDR1 and CDR2 from the germline V gene are LGHNA and YSLEER. V was pared by 4 bases and J by 6 bases, with 4 bases of the junction left unmatched.

In this sample, this clone turned up once. The chain has TRBV13 and TRBJ1-1; D might be TRBD1 (5 bases). This CDR3 is built from 14 residues. Germline CDR1 and CDR2: PRHDT and FYEKMQ (reference sequence). Trimming took 7 bases from V and 4 from J, leaving 16 bases between them. This CDR3 reads CASTLRGGVTEAFF. The DNA for the CDR3 is TGTGCCAGCACCCTTCGGGGGGGGGTCACTGAAGCTTTCTTT.

This chain links TRBV19 with TRBJ2-1; D is possibly TRBD1 (6 bases). The CDR3 is made up of 17 amino acids. CDR1 and CDR2 (germline): LNHDA, SQIVND (reference sequence). CDR3 DNA: TGTGCTTCACGAGGACAGCCACCTTCATTTTCCTACAATGAGCAGTTCTTC. It yields the protein CASRGQPPSFSYNEQFF.

V is TRBV23-1 and J is TRBJ2-7; D possibly corresponds to TRBD1 (5 bases). TRBV23-1 is identified as an open reading frame with a role that is uncertain. Trimming took 0 bases from V and 6 from J, leaving 24 bases between them. This CDR3 contains 18 residues. The CDR3 reads CASSQSYKGLDLPSEQYF. The CDR3 nucleotides are TGCGCCAGCAGTCAATCTTATAAGGGGCTCGATTTGCCCTCCGAGCAGTACTTC.

The chain links TRBV6-5 to TRBJ1-5, with TRBD1 as a possible D gene (5 bases). CDR3 size: 15 residues. The germline V gene has CDR1 MNHEY and CDR2 SVGAGI. Trimming stripped 6 bases from V and 1 base from J, with 13 bases between. The CDR3 sequence is CASRSGTVSNQPQHF. DNA of the CDR3: TGTGCCAGCAGAAGCGGGACGGTGAGCAATCAGCCCCAGCATTTT.

The V and J genes are TRBV5-1 and TRBJ1-1, with D maybe TRBD1 (5 bases). There are 16 residues in the CDR3. Germline loops: CDR1 SGHRS, CDR2 YFSETQ. V lost 0 bases, J lost 3 bases, and 15 bases lay in between. DNA of the CDR3: TGCGCCAGCAGCTTGGGAAGGAGGGGTCGGGACACTGAAGCTTTCTTT. Protein: CASSLGRRGRDTEAFF.

The chain carries TRBV6-5 and TRBJ1-2, with D tentatively TRBD1 (6 bases). Germline V gene data show CDR1 as MNHEY and CDR2 as SVGAGI. This CDR3 has 15 amino acids. The V and J ends lost 0 bases and 3 bases respectively, with 11 bases between them. CDR3 DNA: TGTGCCAGCAGTTACTCGGACAGCCTCCACTATGGCTACACCTTC. Encoded protein: CASSYSDSLHYGYTF.

The V and J genes are TRBV30 and TRBJ1-1, with D maybe TRBD1 (6 bases). The CDR3 sequence is 11 residues long. Trimming shortened V by 3 bases and J by 9 bases, and 11 bases separated the two germline ends. The germline gives CDR1 GTSNPN, CDR2 SVGIG (reference sequence). CDR3 loop: CAWSVDRKAFF. As DNA, the CDR3 is TGTGCCTGGAGCGTAGACAGGAAAGCTTTCTTT.

The rearrangement joins TRBV9 to TRBJ2-1, with D perhaps matching TRBD2 (5 bases). Trimming took 7 bases from V and 1 from J, leaving 18 bases between them. Germline CDR1 and CDR2: SGDLS and YYNGEE. The CDR3 has 16 residues. CDR3 in DNA: TGTGCCAGCGCGAGGACTCCAGCTTCTTCCTACAATGAGCAGTTCTTC. It is translated as CASARTPASSYNEQFF.

The chain carries TRBV6-5 and TRBJ1-2; D is ambiguous. Germline CDR1 is MNHEY and CDR2 is SVGAGI. There are 11 residues in the CDR3. The V gene lost 2 bases and the J gene lost 10 bases, with 8 bases spanning the gap. Written as DNA, the CDR3 is TGTGCCAGCAGTTACGGCCCTTTCTACACCTTC. This translates into CASSYGPFYTF.

There are a few counts of this clone. The J gene is TRBJ1-2, the V gene TRBV27; 8 positions agree with TRBD1. The CDR3 loop spans 13 amino acids. CDR1 and CDR2 from the germline V gene are MNHEY and SMNVEV (reference sequence). V shed 5 bases, J shed 2 bases, and the junction held 1 base outside the gene matches. The CDR3 loop reads CASSRDRNYGYTF. CDR3 nucleotide sequence: TGTGCCAGCAGTCGGGACAGGAACTATGGCTACACCTTC.

This clone was recorded a few times. The V and J genes are TRBV6-1 and TRBJ1-5; D unresolved. The CDR3 totals 15 residues. The V end lost 2 bases, the J end lost 4 bases, and 12 bases lay between the germline ends. CDR1 and CDR2 (germline): MNHNS, SASEGT. The CDR3: CASSEQLGENQPQHF. The CDR3 region has the DNA TGTGCCAGCAGTGAACAGTTAGGAGAAAATCAGCCCCAGCATTTT.